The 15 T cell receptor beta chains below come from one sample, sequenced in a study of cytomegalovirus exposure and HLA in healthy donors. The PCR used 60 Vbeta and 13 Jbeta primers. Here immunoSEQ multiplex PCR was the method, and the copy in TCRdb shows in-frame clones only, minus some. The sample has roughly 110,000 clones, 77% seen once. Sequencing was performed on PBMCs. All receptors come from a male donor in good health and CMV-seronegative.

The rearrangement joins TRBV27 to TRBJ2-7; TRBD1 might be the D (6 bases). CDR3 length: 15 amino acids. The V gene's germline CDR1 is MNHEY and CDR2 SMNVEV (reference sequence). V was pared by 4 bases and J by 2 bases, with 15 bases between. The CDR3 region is CASSWWAGTTYEQYF. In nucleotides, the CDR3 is TGTGCCAGCAGTTGGTGGGCTGGGACAACCTACGAGCAGTACTTC.

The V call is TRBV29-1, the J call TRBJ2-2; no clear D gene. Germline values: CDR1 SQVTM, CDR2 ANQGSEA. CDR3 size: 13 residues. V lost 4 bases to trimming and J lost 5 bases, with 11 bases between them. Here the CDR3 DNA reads TGCAGCGTTGGGTTTCAGTCAACCGGGGAGCTGTTTTTT. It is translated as CSVGFQSTGELFF.

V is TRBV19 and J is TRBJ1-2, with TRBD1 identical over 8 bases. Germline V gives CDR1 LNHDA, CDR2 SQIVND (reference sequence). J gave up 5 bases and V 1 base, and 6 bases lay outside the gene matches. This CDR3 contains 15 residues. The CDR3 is CASSIVDRGGYGYTF. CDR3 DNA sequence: TGTGCCAGTAGTATAGTTGACAGGGGAGGATATGGCTACACCTTC. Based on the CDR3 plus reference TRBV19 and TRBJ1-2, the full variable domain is DGGITQSPKYLFRKEGQNVTLSCEQNLNHDAMYWYRQDPGQGLRLIYYSQIVNDFQKGDIAEGYSVSREKKESFPLTVTSAQKNPTAFYLCASSIVDRGGYGYTFGSGTRLTVV.

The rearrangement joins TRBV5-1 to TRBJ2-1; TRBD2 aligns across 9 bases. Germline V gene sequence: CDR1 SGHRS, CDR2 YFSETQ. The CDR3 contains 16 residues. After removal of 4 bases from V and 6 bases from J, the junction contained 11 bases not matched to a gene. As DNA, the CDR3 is TGCGCCAGCAGCCTTAGCTTAGCGGGAGTTCTCAATGAGCAGTTCTTC. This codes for CASSLSLAGVLNEQFF. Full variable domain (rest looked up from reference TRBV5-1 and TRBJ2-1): KAGVTQTPRYLIKTRGQQVTLSCSPISGHRSVSWYQQTPGQGLQFLFEYFSETQRNKGNFPGRFSGRQFSNSRSEMNVSTLELGDSALYLCASSLSLAGVLNEQFFGPGTRLTVL.

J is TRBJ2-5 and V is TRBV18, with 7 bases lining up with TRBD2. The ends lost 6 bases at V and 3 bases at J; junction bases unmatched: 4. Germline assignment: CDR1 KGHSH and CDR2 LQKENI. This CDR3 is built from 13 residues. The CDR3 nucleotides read TGTGCCAGCTCCCGTGGACTAGAAGAGACCCAGTACTTC. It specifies CASSRGLEETQYF. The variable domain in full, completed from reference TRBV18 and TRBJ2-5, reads NAGVMQNPRHLVRRRGQEARLRCSPMKGHSHVYWYRQLPEEGLKFMVYLQKENIIDESGMPKERFSAEFPKEGPSILRIQQVVRGDSAAYFCASSRGLEETQYFGPGTRLLVL.

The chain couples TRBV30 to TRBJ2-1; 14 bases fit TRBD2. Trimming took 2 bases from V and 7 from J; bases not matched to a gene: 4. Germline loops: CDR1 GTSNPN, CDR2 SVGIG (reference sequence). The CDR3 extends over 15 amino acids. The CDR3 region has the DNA TGTGCCTGGAGTCGCCGGACTAGCGGGAGGAATGAGCAGTTCTTC. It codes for CAWSRRTSGRNEQFF.

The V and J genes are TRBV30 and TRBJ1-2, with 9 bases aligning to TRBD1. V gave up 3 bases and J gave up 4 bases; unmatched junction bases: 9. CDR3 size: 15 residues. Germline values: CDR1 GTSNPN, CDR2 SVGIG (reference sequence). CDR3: CAWRGRQGGSYGYTF. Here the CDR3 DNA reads TGTGCCTGGAGGGGAAGACAGGGGGGCTCCTATGGCTACACCTTC.

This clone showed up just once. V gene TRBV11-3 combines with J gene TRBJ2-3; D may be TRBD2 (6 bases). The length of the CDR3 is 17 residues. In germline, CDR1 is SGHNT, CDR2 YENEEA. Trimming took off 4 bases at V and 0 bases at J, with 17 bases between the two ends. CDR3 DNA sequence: TGTGCCAGCAGCTACCCCCTCTGGCGGGGTAGCACAGATACGCAGTATTTT. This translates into CASSYPLWRGSTDTQYF.

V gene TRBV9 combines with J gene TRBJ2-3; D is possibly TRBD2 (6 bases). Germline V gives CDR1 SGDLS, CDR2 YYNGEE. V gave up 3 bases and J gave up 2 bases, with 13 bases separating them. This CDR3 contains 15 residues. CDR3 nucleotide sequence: TGTGCCAGCAGCGCCGCACTAGCTCTCACAGATACGCAGTATTTT. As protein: CASSAALALTDTQYF.

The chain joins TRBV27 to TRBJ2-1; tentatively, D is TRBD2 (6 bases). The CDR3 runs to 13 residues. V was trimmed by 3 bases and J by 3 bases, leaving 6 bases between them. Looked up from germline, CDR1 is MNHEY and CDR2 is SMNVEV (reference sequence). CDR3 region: CASSLGGYNEQFF. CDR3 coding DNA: TGTGCCAGCAGTTTGGGGGGCTACAATGAGCAGTTCTTC.

CDR3 in amino acids: CSARTKKVLFF. The CDR3 nucleotides read TGCAGTGCTAGGACAAAAAAAGTTCTGTTTTTT. J is TRBJ1-4 and V is TRBV20-1, with no clear D. Germline V gene data show CDR1 as DFQATT and CDR2 as SNEGSKA (reference sequence). This CDR3 spans 11 amino acids. V lost 3 bases, J lost 14 bases, and 13 bases lay in between.

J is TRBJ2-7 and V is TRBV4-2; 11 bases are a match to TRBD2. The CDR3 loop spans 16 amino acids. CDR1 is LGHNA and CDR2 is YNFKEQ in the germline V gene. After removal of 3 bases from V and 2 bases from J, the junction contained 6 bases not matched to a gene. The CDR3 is CASSQEGTSGTYEQYF. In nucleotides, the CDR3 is TGTGCCAGCAGCCAGGAAGGGACTAGCGGTACCTACGAGCAGTACTTC.

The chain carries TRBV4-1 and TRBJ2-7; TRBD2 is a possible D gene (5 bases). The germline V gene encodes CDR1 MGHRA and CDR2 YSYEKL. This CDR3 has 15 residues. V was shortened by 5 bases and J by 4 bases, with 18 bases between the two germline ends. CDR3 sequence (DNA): TGCGCCAGCAGCTCACCCCCCAGCGGAGATTACGAGCAGTACTTC. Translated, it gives CASSSPPSGDYEQYF.

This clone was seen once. CDR3 loop: CASRKRGGETQYF. CDR3 DNA: TGTGCCAGCAGGAAGCGGGGGGGAGAGACCCAGTACTTC. The chain uses TRBV5-6 and TRBJ2-5, with 10 bases identical to TRBD2. Germline V gene data show CDR1 as SGHDT and CDR2 as YYEEEE. After removal of 5 bases from V and 4 bases from J, the junction contained 2 bases not matched to a gene. This CDR3 region has 13 residues. Combining the CDR3 with reference TRBV5-6 and TRBJ2-5 gives the whole variable domain DAGVTQSPTHLIKTRGQQVTLRCSPKSGHDTVSWYQQALGQGPQFIFQYYEEEERQRGNFPDRFSGHQFPNYSSELNVNALLLGDSALYLCASRKRGGETQYFGPGTRLLVL.

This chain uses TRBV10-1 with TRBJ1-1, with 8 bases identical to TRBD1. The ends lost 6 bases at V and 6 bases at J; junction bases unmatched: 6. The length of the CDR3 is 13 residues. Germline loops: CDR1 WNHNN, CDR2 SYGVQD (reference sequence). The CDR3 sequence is CASSGDRGAEAFF. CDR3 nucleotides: TGCGCCAGCAGCGGTGACAGGGGAGCTGAAGCTTTCTTT.